The entry below describes one TCR beta chain. This receptor's antigen is unknown. The record has no base qualities; no much larger clone is one base away. These data belong to a study of blood T cell repertoires in COVID-19 (dated by TCRdb to the early 2020s). General notes on the study: Samples from collaborators originated in the United States, Italy and Spain and spanned both the acute and convalescent phases of COVID-19. The material from the prospective study consisted of cDNA or gDNA derived from T cells, B-cell-depleted T cells, or PBMCs. Subjects who had been exposed to COVID-19, were actively infected with it, or had recovered from it provided the deeply sampled blood TCRbeta repertoires that made up the dataset. The repertoires were released in a freely available public database meant as a resource for research on the immune response to SARS-CoV-2. A de-identified subject ID, COVID-19 status, age in years and sex were almost always included in the sample metadata. The samples were drawn from the first 160 participants of the ongoing ImmuneRACE study and from 1,254 subjects provided by 6 global collaborators. Where available, HLA class I and class II types were taken from metadata supplied by the sample provider and were not determined by assay-based typing.

Taken from the germline V gene, the CDR1 and CDR2 loops are MNHEY and SVGAGI. After removal of 2 bases from V and 7 bases from J, the junction retains 5 bases not matched to a gene. From its cysteine to its phenylalanine, the CDR3 spans 14 amino acids. Only the CDR3 portion is preserved as DNA: 42 bases, with reading frame beginning at the first base. TCRbeta CDR3 regions were amplified from genomic DNA by means of the immunoSEQ Assay, a bias-controlled multiplex PCR. The authors' analysis ran thus. Within the assay, amplification of reference gene primers was used to estimate how many nucleated cells each sample contained. Sequence reads were collapsed and filtered to measure the absolute abundance of every unique TCRbeta CDR3 rearrangement. Productive Simpson clonality was computed per sample as the square root of Simpson's diversity index over productive rearrangements. TCRdb retrieved this table from immuneACCESS and kept in-frame rearrangements only. Not all clones are present; in checked studies, unresolved V genes account for under half, and no reason is known for the remainder. V, J and clone size reflect that table, while D and trimming were determined from the DNA. Counted in this sample were some 250,000 clones; about 85% of them appeared once. The top ten clones comprise about 8% of the sample.

The paper as a whole reports these results and caveats: The quantity of clinical and demographic metadata differed by source and by participant and was supplied without curation.

The collaborating institutions used their own protocols to collect whole blood in K2EDTA tubes. For TCRbeta analysis, collaborator samples were shipped as frozen whole blood, as isolated PBMCs, or as DNA extracted from either sample type. The sequencing sample was made of peripheral blood. This chain joins TRBV6-5 to TRBJ2-5; TRBD1 aligns with 9 central bases. The TCR was taken from a woman of 80 years or more with acute or convalescent COVID-19. The DNA sequence is given as TGTGCCAGCAGTTACGGGACAGGGTACGCGACCCAGTACTTC. The encoded protein is CASSYGTGYATQYF.